Listed here are 14 T cell receptor beta chains from one sample, sequenced in a study of blood T cell repertoires in COVID-19. The protocol was immunoSEQ multiplex PCR, while the TCRdb copy is restricted to in-frame clones and leaves out a portion. This sample has about 140,000 clones; approximately 80% occur once, and the top ten carry 15% to 20%. The sequencing input was peripheral blood. All receptors derive from a man in his fifties with acute or convalescent COVID-19.

The chain combines TRBV2 with TRBJ1-1; TRBD1 is a possible D gene (6 bases). CDR1 SNHLY and CDR2 FYNNEI come from the germline V gene. The germline V and J ends were trimmed by 8 bases and 0 bases, with 13 bases remaining between them. This CDR3 has 14 amino acids. CDR3 nucleotide sequence: TGTGCCAGCGGGGCGGGGGGGCTGAACACTGAAGCTTTCTTT. This codes for CASGAGGLNTEAFF.

This chain connects TRBV24-1 to TRBJ1-1, with unresolved D. CDR1 is KGHDR and CDR2 is SFDVKD in the germline V gene. The CDR3 extends over 15 amino acids. The V gene lost 2 bases and the J gene lost 0 bases, with 9 bases spanning the gap. In DNA form, the CDR3 reads TGTGCCACCAGTGATTCGAGGGTGATGAACACTGAAGCTTTCTTT. It yields the protein CATSDSRVMNTEAFF.

The chain is built from TRBV6-6 and TRBJ1-2, with D unresolved. The length of the CDR3 is 14 residues. Per the germline V gene, CDR1 is MNHNY and CDR2 is SVGAGI (reference sequence). The V end was cut by 5 bases, the J end by 5 bases, with 15 bases between. The CDR3 DNA follows: TGTGCCAGCAGTCCCGCGGCCCTAGGATATGGCTACACCTTC. This sequence encodes CASSPAALGYGYTF.

The chain couples TRBV5-1 to TRBJ1-5; D gene unclear. Per the germline V gene, CDR1 is SGHRS and CDR2 is YFSETQ. The CDR3 totals 13 residues. V was cut by 4 bases and J by 9 bases, with 14 bases left in between. The CDR3 here is CASSPAPNMPQHF. The CDR3 DNA is TGCGCCAGCAGCCCAGCGCCGAATATGCCCCAGCATTTT.

The J gene is TRBJ1-1, the V gene TRBV2; D uncertain. V was cut by 6 bases and J by 0 bases, with 5 bases left in between. The CDR3 extends over 12 amino acids. Germline V gene sequence: CDR1 SNHLY, CDR2 FYNNEI. The CDR3 DNA follows: TGTGCCAGCAGCCAGATGAACACTGAAGCTTTCTTT. Translation: CASSQMNTEAFF.

In this sample, this clone turned up once. The chain's CDR3 is CASSLAIRGSEQYV. The DNA of the CDR3 is TGTGCCAGCAGCTTGGCCATTAGAGGGTCCGAGCAGTACGTC. The chain carries TRBV5-5 and TRBJ2-7; tentative D call: TRBD2 (5 bases). V lost 0 bases and J lost 6, with 13 bases in between. CDR1 and CDR2 from the germline V gene are SGHKS and YYEKEE (reference sequence). The CDR3 sequence is 14 residues long.

As regards this clone: This CDR3 is also generated by other DNA sequences in the sample. This sequence joins TRBV5-1 and TRBJ2-3, with 7 bases fitting TRBD1. Trimming cost V 5 bases and J 0 bases; bases outside gene matches: 6. This CDR3 is built from 15 residues. Germline assignment: CDR1 SGHRS and CDR2 YFSETQ. As DNA, the CDR3 is TGCGCCAGCAGTCCCGGGACAGCAAGCACAGATACGCAGTATTTT. This codes for CASSPGTASTDTQYF.

The gene calls are TRBV30 and TRBJ1-1; 11 positions agree with TRBD1. The trim removed 0 bases at V and 2 bases at J, leaving 11 bases unmatched. The germline V gene encodes CDR1 GTSNPN and CDR2 SVGIG (reference sequence). The CDR3 sequence is 18 residues long. CDR3 coding DNA: TGTGCCTGGAGTGTACGGGATTGGACAGGGGGCCAAAACACTGAAGCTTTCTTT. Translated, it gives CAWSVRDWTGGQNTEAFF.

V and J are TRBV5-1 and TRBJ1-2, with D possibly TRBD1 on 6 matching bases. The germline V gene has CDR1 SGHRS and CDR2 YFSETQ. V lost 0 bases and J 2 bases, leaving 8 bases between the germline ends. The CDR3 is 14 amino acids. The CDR3 DNA follows: TGCGCCAGCAGCTTGGACAGGGAGAACTATGGCTACACCTTC. Its translation: CASSLDRENYGYTF.

The rearrangement links TRBV6-5 to TRBJ2-3; perhaps TRBD1 as D (5 bases). The CDR3 is 13 residues long. Germline CDR1 reads MNHEY; CDR2 reads SVGAGI. Trimming removed 6 bases from V and 3 bases from J, with 10 bases in between. CDR3 bases: TGTGCCAGCAGATTACAGGCTACAGATACGCAGTATTTT. Protein sequence: CASRLQATDTQYF.

V usage is TRBV30 and J usage is TRBJ1-5; 10 bases are a match to TRBD1. Trimming took 0 bases from V and 5 from J; bases not matched to a gene: 4. Germline CDR1 and CDR2: GTSNPN and SVGIG (reference sequence). The CDR3 spans 15 residues. CDR3 amino acids: CAWSVLGTGDQPQHF. The CDR3 DNA is TGTGCCTGGAGTGTACTTGGGACAGGGGATCAGCCCCAGCATTTT.

CDR3 sequence reads: CASSQGAGAPTDTQYF. CDR3 bases: TGCGCCAGCAGCCAAGGAGCGGGGGCACCCACAGATACGCAGTATTTT. The V and J genes are TRBV4-1 and TRBJ2-3; 8 positions match TRBD2. The CDR3 totals 16 residues. CDR1 and CDR2 from the germline V gene are MGHRA and YSYEKL. Trimming cost V 1 base and J 2 bases; bases outside gene matches: 5.

Only a few counts were recorded for this clone. The genes are TRBV5-1 and TRBJ1-2; unclear D gene. This CDR3 is 13 amino acids long. CDR1 is SGHRS, CDR2 YFSETQ, per germline. Trimming cost V 4 bases and J 6 bases, with 13 bases left between them. The DNA of the CDR3 is TGCGCCAGCAGCCCGGACGGCGGGGATGGCTACACCTTC. Its protein is CASSPDGGDGYTF.

The CDR3 here is CAWRAYQGEAFF. The CDR3 DNA follows: TGTGCCTGGAGGGCTTACCAGGGAGAAGCTTTCTTT. The chain combines TRBV30 with TRBJ1-1; TRBD1 might be the D (5 bases). The CDR3 sequence is 12 residues long. Germline CDR1 GTSNPN, CDR2 SVGIG (reference sequence). V dropped 3 bases and J dropped 8 bases, with 13 bases sitting between them.